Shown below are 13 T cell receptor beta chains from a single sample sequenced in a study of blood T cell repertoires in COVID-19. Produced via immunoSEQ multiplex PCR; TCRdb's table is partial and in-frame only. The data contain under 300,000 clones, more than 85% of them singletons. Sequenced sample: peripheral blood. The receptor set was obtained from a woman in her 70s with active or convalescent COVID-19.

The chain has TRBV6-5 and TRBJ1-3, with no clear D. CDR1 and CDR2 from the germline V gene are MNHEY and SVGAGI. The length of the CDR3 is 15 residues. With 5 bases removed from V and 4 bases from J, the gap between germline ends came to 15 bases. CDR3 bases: TGTGCCAGCAGTCGCTCCCGGGGTGGCGGAAACACCATATATTTT. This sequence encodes CASSRSRGGGNTIYF.

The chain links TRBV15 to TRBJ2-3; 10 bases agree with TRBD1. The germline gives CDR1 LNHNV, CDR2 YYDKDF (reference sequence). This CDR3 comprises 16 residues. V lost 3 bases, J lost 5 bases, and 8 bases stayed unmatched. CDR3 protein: CATSRGGTGDVDTQYF. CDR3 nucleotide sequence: TGTGCCACCAGCAGGGGGGGGACAGGGGATGTAGATACGCAGTATTTT.

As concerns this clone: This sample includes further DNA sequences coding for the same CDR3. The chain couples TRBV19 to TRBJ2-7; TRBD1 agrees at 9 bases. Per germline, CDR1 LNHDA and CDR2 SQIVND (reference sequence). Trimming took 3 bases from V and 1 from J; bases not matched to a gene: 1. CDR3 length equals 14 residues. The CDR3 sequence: CASSMGQGSYEQYF. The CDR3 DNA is TGTGCCAGTAGTATGGGACAGGGTTCCTACGAGCAGTACTTC.

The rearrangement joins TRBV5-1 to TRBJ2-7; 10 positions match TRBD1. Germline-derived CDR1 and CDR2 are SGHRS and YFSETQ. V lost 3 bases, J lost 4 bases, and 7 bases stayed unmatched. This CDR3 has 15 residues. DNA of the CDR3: TGCGCCAGCAGCTCCCTGACAGGGGGCAAGTACGAGCAGTACTTC. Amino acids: CASSSLTGGKYEQYF.

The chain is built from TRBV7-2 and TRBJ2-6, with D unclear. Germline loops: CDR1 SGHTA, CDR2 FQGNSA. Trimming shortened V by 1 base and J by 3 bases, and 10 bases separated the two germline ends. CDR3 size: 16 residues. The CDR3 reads CASSLELAYGANVLTF. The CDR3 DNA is TGTGCCAGCAGCTTAGAATTAGCTTATGGGGCCAACGTCCTGACTTTC.

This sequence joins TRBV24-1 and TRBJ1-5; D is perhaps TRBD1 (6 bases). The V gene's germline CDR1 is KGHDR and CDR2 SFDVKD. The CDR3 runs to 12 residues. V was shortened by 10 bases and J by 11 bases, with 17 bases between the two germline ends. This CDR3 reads CATTNPEGAQHF. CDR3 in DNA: TGTGCCACTACCAACCCCGAGGGGGCCCAGCATTTT.

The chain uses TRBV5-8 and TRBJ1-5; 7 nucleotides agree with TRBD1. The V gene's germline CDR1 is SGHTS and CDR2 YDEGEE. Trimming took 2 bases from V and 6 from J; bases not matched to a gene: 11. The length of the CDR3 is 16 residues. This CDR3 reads CASSFVRGNMGQPQHF. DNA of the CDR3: TGTGCCAGCAGCTTCGTCAGGGGGAACATGGGTCAGCCCCAGCATTTT. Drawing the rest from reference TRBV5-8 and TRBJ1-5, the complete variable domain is EAGVTQSPTHLIKTRGQQATLRCSPISGHTSVYWYQQALGLGLQFLLWYDEGEERNRGNFPPRFSGRQFPNYSSELNVNALELEDSALYLCASSFVRGNMGQPQHFGDGTRLSIL.

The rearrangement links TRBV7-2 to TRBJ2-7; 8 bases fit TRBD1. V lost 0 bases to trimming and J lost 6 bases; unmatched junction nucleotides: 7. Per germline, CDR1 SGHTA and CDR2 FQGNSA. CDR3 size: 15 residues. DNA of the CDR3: TGTGCCAGCAGCTTAGCGCCGGACAGGGTGGCCGAGCAGTACTTC. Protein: CASSLAPDRVAEQYF.

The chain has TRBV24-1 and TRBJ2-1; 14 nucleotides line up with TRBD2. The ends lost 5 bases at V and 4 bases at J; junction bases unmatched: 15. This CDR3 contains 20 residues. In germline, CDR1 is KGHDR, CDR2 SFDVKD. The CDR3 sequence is CATSAAGTSGGLPPYNEQFF. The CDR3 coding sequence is TGTGCCACCAGTGCCGCCGGGACTAGCGGGGGTTTACCCCCGTACAATGAGCAGTTCTTC.

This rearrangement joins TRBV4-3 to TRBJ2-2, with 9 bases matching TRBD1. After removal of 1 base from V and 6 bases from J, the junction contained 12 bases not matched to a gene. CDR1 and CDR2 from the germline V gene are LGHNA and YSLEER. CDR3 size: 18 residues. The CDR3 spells CASSQALSGQGLAGELFF. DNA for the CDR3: TGCGCCAGCAGCCAAGCCCTCTCGGGACAGGGATTGGCCGGGGAGCTGTTTTTT.

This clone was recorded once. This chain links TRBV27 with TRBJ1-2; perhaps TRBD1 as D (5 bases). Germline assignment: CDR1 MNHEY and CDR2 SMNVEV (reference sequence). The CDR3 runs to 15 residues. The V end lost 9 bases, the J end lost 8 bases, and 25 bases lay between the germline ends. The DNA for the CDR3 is TGTGCCAGTAGGATCCGCAGGGAAGGCGCCTCCGGCTACACCTTC. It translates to CASRIRREGASGYTF.

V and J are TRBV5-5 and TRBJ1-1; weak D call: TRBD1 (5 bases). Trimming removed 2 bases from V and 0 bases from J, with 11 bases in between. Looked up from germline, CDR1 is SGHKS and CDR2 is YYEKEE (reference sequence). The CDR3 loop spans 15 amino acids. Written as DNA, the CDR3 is TGTGCCAGCAGCTTTGGGGGGGTCCTGAACACTGAAGCTTTCTTT. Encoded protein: CASSFGGVLNTEAFF.

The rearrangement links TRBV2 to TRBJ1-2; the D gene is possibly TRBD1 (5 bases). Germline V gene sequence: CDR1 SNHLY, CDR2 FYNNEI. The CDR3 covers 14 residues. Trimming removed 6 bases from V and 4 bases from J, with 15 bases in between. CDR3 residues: CASRVQQGLYGYTF. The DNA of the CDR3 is TGTGCCAGCAGAGTTCAGCAGGGTCTCTATGGCTACACCTTC.